A single sample is the source of the 17 T cell receptor beta chains below, sequenced in a study of blood T cell repertoires in COVID-19. Measured with immunoSEQ multiplex PCR; TCRdb has only the in-frame clones, and not every one. Counted here are 30,000 or so clones, around 90% occurring once; the ten biggest clones make up more than 12%. The sequencing input was peripheral blood. The source is a man aged 60 to 69 with active COVID-19.

This clone showed up just a few times. The chain combines TRBV7-2 with TRBJ1-4; 8 nucleotides match TRBD1. The length of the CDR3 is 15 residues. V was pared by 3 bases and J by 1 base, with 1 base of the junction left unmatched. Germline V gene sequence: CDR1 SGHTA, CDR2 FQGNSA. Here the CDR3 reads CASSFDRGTNEKLFF. The CDR3, as DNA: TGTGCCAGCAGCTTCGACAGGGGAACTAATGAAAAACTGTTTTTT.

This clone was observed once. The V gene is TRBV7-9, the J gene TRBJ1-4; 9 bases align to TRBD1. This CDR3 has 16 amino acids. In germline, CDR1 is SEHNR, CDR2 FQNEAQ (reference sequence). Trimming removed 5 bases from V and 7 bases from J; junction bases left unmatched: 11. In DNA, the CDR3 is TGTGCCAGCAGCCCCCAGGGACAGGGAGGAAGTGAAAAACTGTTTTTT. Translating gives CASSPQGQGGSEKLFF.

The chain carries TRBV7-9 and TRBJ1-2, with D maybe TRBD1 (6 bases). Looked up from germline, CDR1 is SEHNR and CDR2 is FQNEAQ (reference sequence). The CDR3 sequence is 13 residues long. With 4 bases removed from V and 6 bases from J, the gap between germline ends came to 12 bases. The CDR3 loop is CASSSTGGDGYTF. DNA for the CDR3: TGTGCCAGCAGCTCAACTGGGGGCGATGGCTACACCTTC.

This clone is a singleton in its sample. This chain joins TRBV9 and TRBJ2-5; D is possibly TRBD1 (6 bases). This CDR3 has 12 residues. V gave up 5 bases and J gave up 5 bases, with 10 bases separating them. In germline, CDR1 is SGDLS, CDR2 YYNGEE. The CDR3 reads CASSRQGETQYF. Written as DNA, the CDR3 is TGTGCCAGCAGTCGTCAGGGGGAGACCCAGTACTTC.

V usage is TRBV11-2 and J usage is TRBJ2-5; D unresolved. The CDR3 consists of 16 residues. In germline, CDR1 is SGHAT, CDR2 FQNNGV. Trimming pared 3 bases from V and 0 bases from J, leaving 14 bases between. For the CDR3, the DNA is TGTGCCAGCAGCTTGCTGAACAGCCTGTACCAAGAGACCCAGTACTTC. Residues: CASSLLNSLYQETQYF.

The chain carries TRBV6-7 and TRBJ2-7; 9 positions agree with TRBD2. TRBV6-7 is noted as an ORF with a role that remains uncertain. CDR3 length: 15 residues. V shed 4 bases, J shed 5 bases, and the junction held 9 bases outside the gene matches. In nucleotides, the CDR3 is TGTGCCAGCAGTTTCATAGCGGGAGTGGTCCACGAGCAGTACTTC. Its protein is CASSFIAGVVHEQYF.

This sequence joins TRBV2 and TRBJ2-7, with 11 bases aligning to TRBD2. CDR3 size: 13 residues. Germline V gives CDR1 SNHLY, CDR2 FYNNEI. V lost 4 bases, J lost 9 bases, and 5 bases stayed unmatched. CDR3 loop: CASSAALAGGQYF. The DNA of the CDR3 is TGTGCCAGCAGTGCGGCCCTAGCGGGAGGGCAGTACTTC.

The chain joins TRBV10-3 to TRBJ1-6; TRBD1 matches at 7 bases. Germline V CDR1 and CDR2: ENHRY, SYGVKD. Trimming at V came to 4 bases and at J to 7 bases, leaving 7 bases not matched to a gene. The CDR3 runs 15 residues. CDR3 region: CAISGEGGENSPLHF. The DNA of the CDR3 is TGTGCCATCAGTGGGGAAGGGGGCGAAAATTCACCCCTCCACTTT.

The chain recombines TRBV9 with TRBJ2-3; tentatively, D is TRBD2 (5 bases). Per the germline V gene, CDR1 is SGDLS and CDR2 is YYNGEE. V was cut by 0 bases and J by 4 bases, with 9 bases left in between. This CDR3 region has 14 residues. CDR3 amino acids: CASSVGVRADTQYF. CDR3 in DNA: TGTGCCAGCAGCGTAGGTGTGAGGGCAGATACGCAGTATTTT.

The V call is TRBV18, the J call TRBJ1-3; D not certain. Trimming removed 2 bases from V and 0 bases from J, with 5 bases in between. The CDR3 is 14 residues long. Germline V gene lookup returns CDR1 KGHSH and CDR2 LQKENI. In nucleotides, the CDR3 is TGTGCCAGCTCACCATGGAGCTCTGGAAACACCATATATTTT. Residues: CASSPWSSGNTIYF.

This clone showed up just a few times. The gene calls are TRBV24-1 and TRBJ1-2; 11 nucleotides line up with TRBD1. Looked up from germline, CDR1 is KGHDR and CDR2 is SFDVKD. CDR3 length: 16 amino acids. Losses at the gene ends were 7 bases for V and 2 bases for J; bases not matched to a gene: 8. The CDR3 region is CATRGPGQGVNYGYTF. The DNA for the CDR3 is TGTGCCACCAGGGGGCCGGGACAGGGGGTGAACTATGGCTACACCTTC.

The rearrangement uses TRBV11-2 and TRBJ2-1, with 10 positions matching TRBD2. V was pared by 5 bases and J by 15 bases, with 10 bases of the junction left unmatched. CDR1 and CDR2 (germline): SGHAT, FQNNGV. CDR3 length equals 13 residues. CDR3 nucleotides: TGTGCCAGCAGCCTCTCTCTAGCGGGAGATCTGTTCTTC. This codes for CASSLSLAGDLFF.

This clone was recorded a few times. The gene calls are TRBV9 and TRBJ1-2; a possible D gene is TRBD1 (5 bases). There are 14 residues in the CDR3. Trimming left V 3 bases short and J 2 bases short, with 11 bases between. Germline V lookup: CDR1 SGDLS, CDR2 YYNGEE. CDR3 residues: CASSASTGNYGYTF. The CDR3, as DNA: TGTGCCAGCAGCGCCTCCACAGGAAACTATGGCTACACCTTC. Variable domain in full (rest from reference TRBV9 and TRBJ1-2): DSGVTQTPKHLITATGQRVTLRCSPRSGDLSVYWYQQSLDQGLQFLIQYYNGEERAKGNILERFSAQQFPDLHSELNLSSLELGDSALYFCASSASTGNYGYTFGSGTRLTVV.

This chain uses TRBV9 with TRBJ1-6; D is possibly TRBD1 (6 bases). This CDR3 contains 16 residues. From germline, CDR1 is SGDLS and CDR2 YYNGEE. V was trimmed by 1 base and J by 5 bases, leaving 13 bases between them. DNA for the CDR3: TGTGCCAGCAGCGTAACGACAGGACCGAATAATTCACCCCTCCACTTT. It yields the protein CASSVTTGPNNSPLHF.

Details on this clone: One end of the junction is discordant with germline, which a read error may explain. V usage is TRBV7-3 and J usage is TRBJ2-2; tentatively, D is TRBD2 (5 bases). This CDR3 is built from 15 residues. Germline assignment: CDR1 SGHTA and CDR2 FQGTGA. The CDR3 is CASSLVTAEHRGAVF. In DNA, the CDR3 is TGTGCCAGCAGCTTAGTAACAGCCGAACACCGGGGAGCTGTTTTT.

The CDR3 DNA sequence: TGTGCCAGCAGCCGAGGGGGGGATGAGCAGTTCTTC. As protein: CASSRGGDEQFF. The rearrangement links TRBV11-3 to TRBJ2-1, with D maybe TRBD2 (7 bases). Trimming stripped 5 bases from V and 8 bases from J, with 10 bases between. CDR3 size: 12 residues. CDR1 and CDR2 from the germline V gene are SGHNT and YENEEA.

This sequence joins TRBV28 and TRBJ2-1; TRBD2 matches at 11 bases. The V segment lost 5 bases and the J segment 5 bases; nucleotides outside the gene matches: 8. The length of the CDR3 is 16 residues. Germline CDR1 reads MDHEN; CDR2 reads SYDVKM. In DNA form, the CDR3 reads TGTGCCAGCAGTCGCAGACTAGCGGGAACCAACAATGAGCAGTTCTTC. This encodes CASSRRLAGTNNEQFF.